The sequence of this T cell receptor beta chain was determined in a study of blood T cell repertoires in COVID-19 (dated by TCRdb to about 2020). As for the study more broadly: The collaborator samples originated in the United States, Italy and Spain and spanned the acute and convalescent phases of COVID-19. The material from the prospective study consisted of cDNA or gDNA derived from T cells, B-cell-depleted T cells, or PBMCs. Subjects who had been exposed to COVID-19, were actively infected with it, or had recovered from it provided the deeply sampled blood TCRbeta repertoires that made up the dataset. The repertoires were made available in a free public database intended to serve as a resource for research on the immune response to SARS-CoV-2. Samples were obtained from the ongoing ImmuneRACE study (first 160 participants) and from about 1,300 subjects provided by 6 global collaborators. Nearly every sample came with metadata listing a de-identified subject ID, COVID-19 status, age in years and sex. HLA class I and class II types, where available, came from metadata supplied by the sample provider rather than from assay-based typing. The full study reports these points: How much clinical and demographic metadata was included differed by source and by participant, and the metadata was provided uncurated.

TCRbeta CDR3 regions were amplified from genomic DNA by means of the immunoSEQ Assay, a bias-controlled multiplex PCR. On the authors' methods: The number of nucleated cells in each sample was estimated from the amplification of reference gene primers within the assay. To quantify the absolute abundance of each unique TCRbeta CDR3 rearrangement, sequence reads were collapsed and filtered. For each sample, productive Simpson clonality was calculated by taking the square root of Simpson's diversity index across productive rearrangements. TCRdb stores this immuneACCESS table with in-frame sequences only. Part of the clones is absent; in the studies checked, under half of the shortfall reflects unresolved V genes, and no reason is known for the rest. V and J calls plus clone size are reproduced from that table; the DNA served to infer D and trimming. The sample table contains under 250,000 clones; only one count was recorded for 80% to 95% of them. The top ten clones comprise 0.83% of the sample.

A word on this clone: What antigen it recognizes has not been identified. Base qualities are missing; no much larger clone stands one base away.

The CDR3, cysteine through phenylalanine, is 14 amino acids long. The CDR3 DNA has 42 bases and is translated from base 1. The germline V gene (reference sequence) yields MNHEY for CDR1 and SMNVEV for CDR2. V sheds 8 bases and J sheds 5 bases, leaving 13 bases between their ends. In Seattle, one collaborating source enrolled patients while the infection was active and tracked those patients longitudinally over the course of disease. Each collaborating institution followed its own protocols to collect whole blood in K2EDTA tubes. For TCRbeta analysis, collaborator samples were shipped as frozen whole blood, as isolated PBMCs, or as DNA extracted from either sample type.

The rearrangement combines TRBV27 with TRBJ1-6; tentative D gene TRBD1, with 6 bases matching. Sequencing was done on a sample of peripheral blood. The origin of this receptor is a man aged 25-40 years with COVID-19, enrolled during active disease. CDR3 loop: CASGGQINNSPLHF. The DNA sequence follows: TGTGCCAGCGGCGGACAGATTAATAATTCACCCCTCCACTTT.